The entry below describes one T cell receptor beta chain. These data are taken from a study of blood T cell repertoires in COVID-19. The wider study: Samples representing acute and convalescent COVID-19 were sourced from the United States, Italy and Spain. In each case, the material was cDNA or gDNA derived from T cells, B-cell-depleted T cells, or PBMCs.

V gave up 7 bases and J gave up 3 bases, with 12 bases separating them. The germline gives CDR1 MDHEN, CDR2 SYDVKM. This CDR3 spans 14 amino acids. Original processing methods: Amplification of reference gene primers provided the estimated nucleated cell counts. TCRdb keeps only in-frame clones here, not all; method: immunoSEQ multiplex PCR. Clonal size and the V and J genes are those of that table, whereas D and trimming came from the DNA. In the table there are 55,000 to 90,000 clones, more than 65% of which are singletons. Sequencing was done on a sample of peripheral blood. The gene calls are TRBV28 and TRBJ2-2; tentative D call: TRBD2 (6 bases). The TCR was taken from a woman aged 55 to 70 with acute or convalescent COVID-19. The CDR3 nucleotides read TGTGCCAGCACCTCATTAGCGGACACCGGGGAGCTGTTTTTT. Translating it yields CASTSLADTGELFF.